This is a list of T cell receptor beta chains from one sample in a study of vaccination and CD4 T cells after COVID-19. Antigens of these TCRs are unknown. TCRdb redid the calling of the PCR reads with MiXCR, one entry per CDR3 protein. The sample records roughly 14,000 distinct CDR3 sequences, less than 65% being singletons. The sample consisted of CD4+ T cells from blood, cultured in vitro, taken before SARS-CoV-2 vaccination. All receptors derive from a human donor who had recovered from COVID-19. The CDR3 runs from the conserved cysteine through the conserved F or W. The order of the fields is V gene, CDR3 length, J gene, D gene, clone size, CDR3 DNA, CDR3 protein. The D gene is left open where the match is weak. The listing skips clone size in some rows; elsewhere it reads once, few, many or a size class.

v_call: TRBV7-2; cdr3_length: 15; j_call: TRBJ1-5; d_call: TRBD1; clone_size: few; cdr3_nt: TGTGCCAGCAGCTCGGCGACAGGGATCCATCAGCCCCAGCATTTT; cdr3_aa: CASSSATGIHQPQHF
v_call: TRBV5-4; cdr3_length: 13; j_call: TRBJ2-5; d_call: -; clone_size: -; cdr3_nt: TGTGCCACCTCGTCGGCATTAGGAGAGACCCAGTACTTC; cdr3_aa: CATSSALGETQYF
v_call: TRBV25-1; cdr3_length: 15; j_call: TRBJ2-5; d_call: -; clone_size: -; cdr3_nt: TGTGCCAGCAGTGAATATAGAGGGAAAATGGAGACCCAGTACTTC; cdr3_aa: CASSEYRGKMETQYF
v_call: TRBV28; cdr3_length: 14; j_call: TRBJ1-5; d_call: -; clone_size: -; cdr3_nt: TGTGCCAGCAGCCTCGTAAGGGCGAGCCAGCCCCAGCATTTT; cdr3_aa: CASSLVRASQPQHF
v_call: TRBV6-5; cdr3_length: 18; j_call: TRBJ2-1; d_call: TRBD2; clone_size: -; cdr3_nt: TGTGCCAGCAGTTACAGGAGGCGGGGGAGCTTCTCCTACAATGAGCAGTTCTTC; cdr3_aa: CASSYRRRGSFSYNEQFF
v_call: TRBV11-2; cdr3_length: 14; j_call: TRBJ1-5; d_call: -; clone_size: few; cdr3_nt: TGTGCCAGCAGCCACGGGACGGGCAATCAGCCCCAGCATTTT; cdr3_aa: CASSHGTGNQPQHF
v_call: TRBV11-3; cdr3_length: 16; j_call: TRBJ2-7; d_call: -; clone_size: -; cdr3_nt: TGTGCCAGCAGCGCCGAAACCGCGCGGGGCTCCTACGAGCAGTACTTC; cdr3_aa: CASSAETARGSYEQYF
v_call: TRBV20-1; cdr3_length: 14; j_call: TRBJ1-3; d_call: -; clone_size: few; cdr3_nt: TGCAGTGCTAGCCCCACATCAGTGGGAAACACCATATATTTT; cdr3_aa: CSASPTSVGNTIYF
v_call: TRBV6-1; cdr3_length: 16; j_call: TRBJ1-1; d_call: -; clone_size: -; cdr3_nt: TGTGCCAGCAGGAACGACAGGTGGGCATTGAACACTGAAGCTTTCTTT; cdr3_aa: CASRNDRWALNTEAFF
v_call: TRBV6-5; cdr3_length: 14; j_call: TRBJ1-1; d_call: TRBD1; clone_size: -; cdr3_nt: TGTGCCAGCAGTTACTCCAGGGGGCTCGGTGAAGCTTTCTTT; cdr3_aa: CASSYSRGLGEAFF
v_call: TRBV12-3/TRBV12-4; cdr3_length: 17; j_call: TRBJ2-5; d_call: TRBD1; clone_size: -; cdr3_nt: TGTGCCAGCAGTTTAGATCATCTGGGACAGCCGCAAGAGACCCAGTACTTC; cdr3_aa: CASSLDHLGQPQETQYF
v_call: TRBV9; cdr3_length: 14; j_call: TRBJ1-6; d_call: -; clone_size: -; cdr3_nt: TGTGCCAGCAGCGTGTCGGGGGTCGGTTCACCCCTCCACTTT; cdr3_aa: CASSVSGVGSPLHF